These 14 T cell receptor beta chains were all obtained from the same sample, sequenced in a study of T-cell memory formation after mild COVID-19. One entry per CDR3 protein, called by TCRdb with MiXCR from the 5' RACE reads. The sample records roughly 560,000 distinct CDR3 sequences, over 20% being singletons. Sequencing was carried out using PBMCs or a T cell subset sorted from them (not recorded which). The receptors come from an adult woman who had mild COVID-19 (a few samples of this study predate the infection). Cell type and time point are not known.

The chain links TRBV5-1 to TRBJ2-1, with D possibly being TRBD1 or TRBD2 (5 bases each). Germline CDR1 reads SGHRS; CDR2 reads YFSETQ. CDR3 length: 13 amino acids. The ends were cut back, 4 bases at V and 8 bases at J, with 13 bases in the middle. CDR3 in DNA: TGCGCCAGCAGCCTAACACGGGGCCATGAGCAGTTCTTC. Protein sequence: CASSLTRGHEQFF.

CDR3 sequence: CASSSPEQGISYNEQFF. The CDR3 DNA follows: TGTGCCAGCAGTTCCCCTGAACAGGGAATCTCCTACAATGAGCAGTTCTTC. The gene calls are TRBV6-6 and TRBJ2-1, with D maybe TRBD1 (6 bases). V lost 4 bases and J lost 0, with 16 bases in between. The CDR3 spans 17 residues. Per the germline V gene, CDR1 is MNHNY and CDR2 is SVGAGI (reference sequence).

This clonotype was recorded a few times. The V call is TRBV12-3 or TRBV12-4, the J call TRBJ2-7, with TRBD2 matching 13 bases. CDR3 length: 14 amino acids. J was trimmed by 6 bases and V by 5 bases; bases with no gene match: 4. The CDR3 sequence is CASSTSGGAGEQYF. DNA for the CDR3: TGTGCCAGCAGTACTAGCGGGGGGGCAGGCGAGCAGTACTTC.

This clonotype was seen a few times. V gene TRBV20-1 combines with J gene TRBJ2-7; no firm D call. This CDR3 spans 14 amino acids. Germline V lookup: CDR1 DFQATT, CDR2 SNEGSKA (reference sequence). Trimming shortened V by 0 bases and J by 2 bases, and 11 bases separated the two germline ends. CDR3 region: CSARDRGSTYEQYF. CDR3 nucleotides: TGCAGTGCTAGAGATCGAGGCAGTACCTACGAGCAGTACTTC.

This chain links TRBV4-2 with TRBJ2-7; 10 nucleotides line up with TRBD2. Germline V gives CDR1 LGHNA, CDR2 YNFKEQ. The CDR3 is 15 amino acids. The V segment lost 3 bases and the J segment 0 bases; nucleotides outside the gene matches: 2. CDR3: CASSHSSGGSYEQYF. The CDR3 DNA follows: TGTGCCAGCAGCCATTCTAGCGGGGGCTCCTACGAGCAGTACTTC.

This clonotype has a count of ten or more. The gene calls are TRBV12-3 or TRBV12-4 and TRBJ2-1; D is unresolved. The V end lost 6 bases, the J end lost 2 bases, and 11 bases lay between the germline ends. The length of the CDR3 is 14 residues. CDR3 DNA sequence: TGTGCCAGCAGGAGCTCCGGGCCCTACAATGAGCAGTTCTTC. It specifies CASRSSGPYNEQFF.

The CDR3 sequence is CASSSLAGGHYEQYF. CDR3 nucleotides: TGTGCCAGCAGCTCCCTAGCGGGAGGACACTACGAGCAGTACTTC. V is TRBV7-8 and J is TRBJ2-7, with 11 bases lining up with TRBD2. V trimming: 4 bases; J trimming: 3 bases; junction bases outside the gene matches: 5. The CDR3 is 15 residues long. CDR1 and CDR2 (germline): SGHVS, FQNEAQ.

The count of this clonotype is one. The chain uses TRBV12-3 or TRBV12-4 and TRBJ1-3, with D unresolved. The CDR3 runs 13 residues. V lost 3 bases, J lost 4 bases, and 7 bases lay in between. The CDR3 spells CASSFASGNTIYF. CDR3 bases: TGTGCCAGCAGTTTTGCCTCGGGAAACACCATATATTTT.

This clonotype was seen only a few times. This chain links TRBV20-1 with TRBJ2-5; 7 bases match TRBD2. Per germline, CDR1 DFQATT and CDR2 SNEGSKA (reference sequence). With 8 bases clipped from V and 2 bases from J, the junction kept 11 bases outside the gene matches. This CDR3 spans 14 amino acids. The CDR3 loop reads CSSSGTGKQETQYF. The CDR3 DNA is TGCAGTTCGAGCGGGACCGGCAAACAAGAGACCCAGTACTTC.

This chain links TRBV6-6 with TRBJ2-1, with TRBD2 identical over 11 bases. Per germline, CDR1 MNHNY and CDR2 SVGAGI (reference sequence). J lost 2 bases, V lost 6 bases, and 3 bases had no gene match. The CDR3 consists of 15 residues. The CDR3 DNA follows: TGTGCCAGCAGCCGTAGCGGGGGGGCCTACAATGAGCAGTTCTTC. Translating it yields CASSRSGGAYNEQFF.

The sample holds a few counts of this clonotype. V usage is TRBV20-1 and J usage is TRBJ1-5; no clear D gene. Trimming left V 4 bases short and J 0 bases short, with 10 bases between. Germline values: CDR1 DFQATT, CDR2 SNEGSKA (reference sequence). This CDR3 has 14 amino acids. For the CDR3, the DNA is TGCAGTGCTACCGGGAGGATTAGCAATCAGCCCCAGCATTTT. Translating gives CSATGRISNQPQHF.

Only a few counts were recorded for this clonotype. The chain recombines TRBV7-2 with TRBJ1-4; D gene unclear. Trimming left V 4 bases short and J 0 bases short, with 12 bases between. CDR1 SGHTA and CDR2 FQGNSA come from the germline V gene. The CDR3 is 16 residues long. The CDR3 region is CASSSGYSATNEKLFF. The CDR3, as DNA: TGTGCCAGCAGCTCCGGGTATTCTGCAACTAATGAAAAACTGTTTTTT.

Comment on this clonotype: Possible read error: a much larger clone is one base away. The J gene is TRBJ1-1, the V gene TRBV14; 7 positions agree with TRBD1. Trimming removed 5 bases from V and 1 base from J; junction bases left unmatched: 7. CDR3 size: 15 residues. In germline, CDR1 is SGHDN, CDR2 FVKESK. The chain's CDR3 is CASSAAGTANTEAFF. CDR3 coding DNA: TGTGCCAGCAGCGCCGCCGGGACAGCGAACACTGAAGCTTTCTTT.

In this sample, this clonotype turned up a few times. The chain joins TRBV18 to TRBJ2-7; 8 bases align to TRBD2. J gave up 5 bases and V 4 bases, and 10 bases lay outside the gene matches. Germline assignment: CDR1 KGHSH and CDR2 LQKENI. The length of the CDR3 is 15 residues. CDR3 sequence reads: CASSQSWTSSDEQYF. The CDR3 DNA reads TGTGCCAGCTCACAGAGCTGGACTAGCTCAGACGAGCAGTACTTC.